Listed here are 15 T cell receptor beta chains from one sample, sequenced in a study of siplizumab effects on memory and regulatory T cells. Profiled with immunoSEQ multiplex PCR; TCRdb holds only in-frame clones, not every one. This repertoire shows under 140,000 clones, roughly 92% found once; its top ten account for 1.3%. Sequences were obtained from CD4+ T cells sorted from blood. These receptors were obtained from a human donor in good health.

The chain is built from TRBV6-5 and TRBJ1-4; D unclear. The CDR3 runs 15 residues. CDR1 is MNHEY and CDR2 is SVGAGI in the germline V gene. V lost 3 bases and J 3 bases, leaving 11 bases between the germline ends. The CDR3 sequence is CASSYGIPPNEKLFF. The CDR3 DNA reads TGTGCCAGCAGTTATGGGATCCCCCCTAATGAAAAACTGTTTTTT.

The chain joins TRBV5-4 to TRBJ2-3; D is unresolved. Per the germline V gene, CDR1 is SGHNT and CDR2 is YYREEE (reference sequence). The CDR3 runs 12 residues. V was pared by 1 base and J by 5 bases, with 5 bases between. CDR3 protein: CASSLSGDTQYF. As DNA, the CDR3 is TGTGCCAGCAGCTTGTCGGGAGATACGCAGTATTTT.

V usage is TRBV6-5 and J usage is TRBJ2-1, with a weak D call TRBD2 (6 bases). CDR3 length equals 14 residues. The V and J ends lost 5 bases and 2 bases respectively, with 10 bases between them. Looked up from germline, CDR1 is MNHEY and CDR2 is SVGAGI. The chain's CDR3 is CASSRAGPYNEQFF. The CDR3 bases are TGTGCCAGCAGTCGGGCGGGACCCTACAATGAGCAGTTCTTC.

The chain recombines TRBV25-1 with TRBJ1-6; D is unclear. The germline gives CDR1 MGHDK, CDR2 SYGVNS. The CDR3 is 16 residues long. V was cut by 0 bases and J by 4 bases, with 10 bases left in between. The CDR3 DNA follows: TGTGCCAGCAGTGAATATGACAAGGGTTATAATTCACCCCTCCACTTT. Protein product: CASSEYDKGYNSPLHF. Full variable domain (outside the CDR3, taken from reference TRBV25-1 and TRBJ1-6): EADIYQTPRYLVIGTGKKITLECSQTMGHDKMYWYQQDPGMELHLIHYSYGVNSTEKGDLSSESTVSRIRTEHFPLTLESARPSHTSQYLCASSEYDKGYNSPLHFGNGTRLTVT.

The sample holds one count of this clone. The CDR3 DNA is TGTGCCAGCAGTCTTCCCCTACTAGCGGTTAACTCCTACGAGCAGTACTTC. Translation: CASSLPLLAVNSYEQYF. The chain recombines TRBV6-4 with TRBJ2-7; 8 bases agree with TRBD2. The germline gives CDR1 MRHNA, CDR2 SNTAGT. The CDR3 length is 17 residues. After removal of 5 bases from V and 0 bases from J, the junction contained 12 bases not matched to a gene.

This clone was seen just once. This CDR3 is CASSESQPQHF. The CDR3 DNA sequence: TGTGCCAGCAGTGAAAGCCAGCCCCAGCATTTT. V usage is TRBV6-5 and J usage is TRBJ1-5; D gene unclear. This CDR3 region has 11 residues. Trimming removed 5 bases from V and 7 bases from J, with 6 bases in between. Per germline, CDR1 MNHEY and CDR2 SVGAGI.

The chain recombines TRBV6-5 with TRBJ2-1, with 8 bases aligning to TRBD1. This CDR3 region has 13 residues. Germline V gene lookup returns CDR1 MNHEY and CDR2 SVGAGI. Trimming took 5 bases from V and 8 from J; bases not matched to a gene: 5. CDR3 sequence (DNA): TGTGCCAGCAGTCGACAGGGGCACCATGAGCAGTTCTTC. This codes for CASSRQGHHEQFF.

The chain is built from TRBV30 and TRBJ2-7, with 9 positions matching TRBD2. CDR1 GTSNPN and CDR2 SVGIG come from the germline V gene (reference sequence). V lost 7 bases, J lost 9 bases, and 16 bases stayed unmatched. CDR3 length equals 14 residues. CDR3: CAYRTSAGGYVQYF. The CDR3 nucleotides read TGTGCCTATAGGACTAGCGCCGGGGGGTATGTGCAGTACTTC. The whole variable domain, filled in from reference TRBV30 and TRBJ2-7, reads SQTIHQWPATLVQPVGSPLSLECTVEGTSNPNLYWYRQAAGRGLQLLFYSVGIGQISSEVPQNLSASRPQDRQFILSSKKLLLSDSGFYLCAYRTSAGGYVQYFGPGTRLTVT.

This clone was picked up one time. The chain is built from TRBV19 and TRBJ1-1, with 7 bases aligning to TRBD1. V lost 8 bases and J lost 0; bases outside the gene matches: 3. The germline gives CDR1 LNHDA, CDR2 SQIVND (reference sequence). The CDR3 extends over 13 amino acids. CDR3 sequence reads: CASAGQMNTEAFF. DNA of the CDR3: TGTGCCAGTGCGGGACAGATGAACACTGAAGCTTTCTTT.

This chain links TRBV29-1 with TRBJ2-5; D gene ambiguous. Germline V gene lookup returns CDR1 SQVTM and CDR2 ANQGSEA. Trimming left V 2 bases short and J 5 bases short, with 9 bases between. The CDR3 covers 12 residues. The chain's CDR3 is CSVERVGETQYF. For the CDR3, the DNA is TGCAGCGTTGAAAGGGTCGGGGAGACCCAGTACTTC. Using reference TRBV29-1 and TRBJ2-5 for the parts outside the CDR3, the full variable domain is SAVISQKPSRDICQRGTSLTIQCQVDSQVTMMFWYRQQPGQSLTLIATANQGSEATYESGFVIDKFPISRPNLTFSTLTVSNMSPEDSSIYLCSVERVGETQYFGPGTRLLVL.

This clone occurred a few times. The J gene is TRBJ1-1, the V gene TRBV11-2; maybe TRBD1 (5 bases). The germline CDR1 and CDR2 sequences are SGHAT and FQNNGV. This CDR3 is 16 amino acids long. V was clipped by 2 bases and J by 7 bases, with 20 bases between them. This CDR3 reads CASSLLRPQGRSEAFF. Here the CDR3 DNA reads TGTGCCAGCAGCTTATTGCGCCCCCAGGGTAGGAGTGAAGCTTTCTTT. The entire variable domain, with the rest obtained from reference TRBV11-2 and TRBJ1-1, is as follows: EAGVAQSPRYKIIEKRQSVAFWCNPISGHATLYWYQQILGQGPKLLIQFQNNGVVDDSQLPKDRFSAERLKGVDSTLKIQPAKLEDSAVYLCASSLLRPQGRSEAFFGQGTRLTVV.

The gene calls are TRBV5-1 and TRBJ1-2, with 8 nucleotides matching TRBD1. The CDR3 runs to 15 residues. V was pared by 4 bases and J by 6 bases, with 11 bases of the junction left unmatched. Germline values: CDR1 SGHRS, CDR2 YFSETQ. DNA of the CDR3: TGCGCCAGCAGCCCGAACAGGGGGACGGGTGATGGCTACACCTTC. This translates into CASSPNRGTGDGYTF.

The chain recombines TRBV2 with TRBJ1-2; the D is unclear. V was pared by 5 bases and J by 6 bases, with 13 bases between. Per the germline V gene, CDR1 is SNHLY and CDR2 is FYNNEI. The CDR3 has 13 residues. The CDR3 sequence: CASSLNEIDGYTF. Here the CDR3 DNA reads TGTGCCAGCAGTTTAAACGAAATTGATGGCTACACCTTC.

The chain recombines TRBV6-5 with TRBJ1-5; D not resolved. The CDR3 contains 14 residues. The V gene's germline CDR1 is MNHEY and CDR2 SVGAGI. Trimming removed 6 bases from V and 2 bases from J, with 11 bases in between. The CDR3 bases are TGTGCCAGCAGCCCCAAGCTGGGCAATCAGCCCCAGCATTTT. As protein: CASSPKLGNQPQHF.

V gene TRBV5-6 combines with J gene TRBJ2-5; perhaps TRBD1 as D (6 bases). This CDR3 contains 16 residues. Per germline, CDR1 SGHDT and CDR2 YYEEEE. V was pared by 1 base and J by 0 bases, with 13 bases between. Written as DNA, the CDR3 is TGTGCCAGCAGCTTGCTGACAGGCTCGTACCAAGAGACCCAGTACTTC. Protein sequence: CASSLLTGSYQETQYF.